The 17 T cell receptor beta chains given below trace back to one sample, sequenced in a study of Ad26.COV2.S vaccination and SARS-CoV-2 variants. Treatment of the sample: some 20 received Ad26.COV2.S at low or high dose, single or two shots; five or six received placebo; per-sample allocation not given. Samples analyzed were those drawn on day 63 after the first vaccine or placebo injection. Measured with immunoSEQ multiplex PCR; TCRdb has only the in-frame clones, and not every one. The sample has some 250,000 clones; roughly 88% are singletons. Sequenced here: peripheral blood, sampled in a trial of Ad26.COV2.S vaccine versus placebo. These receptors came from a person aged 18-65 years who received the Ad26.COV2.S COVID-19 vaccine or a placebo.

The CDR3, as DNA: TGTGCCAGCAGTTACTTGGTGCGGAGGACTGTCTACGAGCAGTACTTC. Its protein product is CASSYLVRRTVYEQYF. V and J are TRBV6-2 or TRBV6-3 and TRBJ2-7; TRBD2 might be the D (5 bases). The CDR3 extends over 16 amino acids. Germline CDR1 and CDR2: MNHEY and SVGEGT. V was shortened by 1 base and J by 3 bases, with 16 bases between the two germline ends.

The chain recombines TRBV27 with TRBJ2-7; D perhaps matches TRBD1 (6 bases). Germline CDR1 and CDR2: MNHEY and SMNVEV (reference sequence). Between the trimmed V and J ends, which lost 6 bases and 0 bases, there was a span of 12 bases. CDR3 length: 14 amino acids. The CDR3 protein is CASSPDRTSYEQYF. The CDR3 bases are TGTGCCAGCAGCCCCGACAGGACCTCCTACGAGCAGTACTTC.

Only a few counts were recorded for this clone. This rearrangement joins TRBV30 to TRBJ2-7; D remains unclear. Germline assignment: CDR1 GTSNPN and CDR2 SVGIG (reference sequence). V lost 0 bases, J lost 6 bases, and 15 bases lay in between. This CDR3 has 14 residues. CDR3: CAWSVGAIVAEQYF. CDR3 DNA sequence: TGTGCCTGGAGTGTAGGAGCTATAGTGGCCGAGCAGTACTTC.

Only one count was recorded for this clone. V and J are TRBV27 and TRBJ2-1, with 9 bases lining up with TRBD2. Trimming at V came to 8 bases and at J to 7 bases, leaving 9 bases not matched to a gene. CDR1 and CDR2 from the germline V gene are MNHEY and SMNVEV (reference sequence). This CDR3 spans 14 amino acids. CDR3 coding DNA: TGTGCCAGCTCGGTAGCGGGGGCCGGGAATGAGCAGTTCTTC. This sequence encodes CASSVAGAGNEQFF.

This chain links TRBV28 with TRBJ2-3; D unclear. The germline CDR1 and CDR2 sequences are MDHEN and SYDVKM. The CDR3 sequence is 16 residues long. Trimming removed 3 bases at V and 2 bases at J, with 15 bases between. CDR3 in DNA: TGTGCCAGCAGTTTTCGCCCGGGCCCTCTCACAGATACGCAGTATTTT. This codes for CASSFRPGPLTDTQYF. The whole variable domain, filled in from reference TRBV28 and TRBJ2-3, reads DVKVTQSSRYLVKRTGEKVFLECVQDMDHENMFWYRQDPGLGLRLIYFSYDVKMKEKGDIPEGYSVSREKKERFSLILESASTNQTSMYLCASSFRPGPLTDTQYFGPGTRLTVL.

CDR3 sequence (DNA): TGTGCCAGCAGCCAAGACCGCCTAGCTTCCTACGAGCAGTACTTC. It translates to CASSQDRLASYEQYF. The gene calls are TRBV4-2 and TRBJ2-7, with D maybe TRBD2 (5 bases). Germline loops: CDR1 LGHNA, CDR2 YNFKEQ. The V gene lost 0 bases and the J gene lost 1 base, with 10 bases spanning the gap. The CDR3 runs 15 residues.

The gene calls are TRBV20-1 and TRBJ2-7; possibly TRBD2 for D (6 bases). This CDR3 contains 13 residues. The ends were cut back, 3 bases at V and 2 bases at J, with 11 bases in the middle. Germline values: CDR1 DFQATT, CDR2 SNEGSKA (reference sequence). The CDR3 sequence is CSASVPGAYEQYF. DNA of the CDR3: TGCAGTGCTAGTGTACCGGGAGCCTACGAGCAGTACTTC.

This chain joins TRBV11-2 and TRBJ2-7; TRBD1 aligns across 7 bases. With 1 base clipped from V and 2 bases from J, the junction kept 5 bases outside the gene matches. Germline-derived CDR1 and CDR2 are SGHAT and FQNNGV. CDR3 length: 15 amino acids. The CDR3 DNA follows: TGTGCCAGCAGCTTAGGCCCCGACAGGGCCTACGAGCAGTACTTC. Translated, it gives CASSLGPDRAYEQYF.

This chain links TRBV5-1 with TRBJ2-5; TRBD2 agrees at 9 bases. In germline, CDR1 is SGHRS, CDR2 YFSETQ. The CDR3 runs to 14 residues. J lost 3 bases, V lost 5 bases, and 5 bases had no gene match. The CDR3 DNA follows: TGCGCCAGCAGGCACCGACTAGCGGAAGAGACCCAGTACTTC. It yields the protein CASRHRLAEETQYF.

This chain joins TRBV12-3 or TRBV12-4 and TRBJ1-6; no definite D call. V gave up 5 bases and J gave up 10 bases, with 9 bases separating them. The CDR3 covers 12 residues. The CDR3 spells CASSRESSPLHF. For the CDR3, the DNA is TGTGCCAGCAGTCGGGAGAGCTCACCCCTCCACTTT.

The chain links TRBV28 to TRBJ1-5, with 7 bases fitting TRBD1. Germline-derived CDR1 and CDR2 are MDHEN and SYDVKM. This CDR3 is built from 14 residues. J lost 4 bases, V lost 6 bases, and 6 bases had no gene match. The CDR3 here is CASSWTGSNQPQHF. CDR3 bases: TGTGCCAGCAGCTGGACAGGTTCTAATCAGCCCCAGCATTTT.

As for this clone: Germline is not matched at one junction end, which may reflect a read error. This sequence joins TRBV5-4 and TRBJ1-3, with D perhaps TRBD1 (5 bases). This CDR3 region has 11 residues. Germline CDR1 and CDR2: SGHNT and YYREEE (reference sequence). CDR3 coding DNA: TGTGCCAGCAGTTTGGGCAGGGATAGAGATTTT. It codes for CASSLGRDRDF.

This sequence joins TRBV30 and TRBJ1-1, with D possibly TRBD1 on 5 matching bases. The CDR3 is 13 amino acids. V was trimmed by 1 base and J by 6 bases, leaving 12 bases between them. The germline gives CDR1 GTSNPN, CDR2 SVGIG (reference sequence). The CDR3 is CAWSGGGKAEAFF. CDR3 nucleotides: TGTGCCTGGAGTGGGGGGGGGAAGGCTGAAGCTTTCTTT.

A single count supports this clone. V is TRBV19 and J is TRBJ2-2, with D possibly being TRBD1 (6 bases). The germline V and J ends were trimmed by 8 bases and 7 bases, with 20 bases remaining between them. In germline, CDR1 is LNHDA, CDR2 SQIVND (reference sequence). The CDR3 is 15 residues long. The CDR3 here is CASFAGVRKGGELFF. The CDR3 DNA reads as TGTGCCAGTTTCGCAGGGGTCAGGAAGGGCGGGGAGCTGTTTTTT.

This clone was found once. The J gene is TRBJ1-2, the V gene TRBV19; D gene unclear. The ends were cut back, 7 bases at V and 4 bases at J, with 16 bases in the middle. The CDR3 has 14 residues. CDR1 is LNHDA and CDR2 is SQIVND in the germline V gene (reference sequence). The CDR3 DNA follows: TGTGCCAGTACCGAACCTGGCCTGCTCTATGGCTACACCTTC. The encoded protein is CASTEPGLLYGYTF.

This chain links TRBV25-1 with TRBJ2-1; tentative D call: TRBD2 (6 bases). Germline V gene data show CDR1 as MGHDK and CDR2 as SYGVNS. This CDR3 has 16 residues. V lost 2 bases and J lost 1, with 12 bases in between. CDR3 loop: CASSEHGGTSYNEQFF. CDR3 sequence (DNA): TGTGCCAGCAGTGAACATGGGGGGACTTCCTACAATGAGCAGTTCTTC.

A word on this clone: This sample includes further DNA sequences coding for the same CDR3. The gene calls are TRBV28 and TRBJ2-7; D call uncertain. The V end was cut by 5 bases, the J end by 2 bases, with 10 bases between. The CDR3 sequence is 13 residues long. The germline gives CDR1 MDHEN, CDR2 SYDVKM. The CDR3 DNA sequence: TGTGCCAGCAGTCCCAGCCCCCCCTACGAGCAGTACTTC. Amino acid sequence: CASSPSPPYEQYF. The entire variable domain, with the rest obtained from reference TRBV28 and TRBJ2-7, is as follows: DVKVTQSSRYLVKRTGEKVFLECVQDMDHENMFWYRQDPGLGLRLIYFSYDVKMKEKGDIPEGYSVSREKKERFSLILESASTNQTSMYLCASSPSPPYEQYFGPGTRLTVT.